The 18 T cell receptor beta chains in this list originate from one sample, sequenced in a study of blood T cell dynamics during melanoma immunotherapy. Time point noted: pre-treatment baseline. Generated by immunoSEQ multiplex PCR, the TCRdb table keeps only in-frame clones and is missing some. Counted here are 5,000 to 7,500 clones, 88% occurring once; the ten biggest clones make up around 1.9%. Specimen: blood, collected from a patient treated with checkpoint blockade. These receptors all come from a human donor with melanoma.

The V gene is TRBV9, the J gene TRBJ2-3; D might be TRBD2 (7 bases). The CDR3 totals 14 residues. Deletions cut 1 base from V and 5 bases from J, with 11 bases between. The germline CDR1 and CDR2 sequences are SGDLS and YYNGEE. CDR3 loop: CASSVSGGLDTQYF. The CDR3 DNA reads TGTGCCAGCAGCGTATCGGGGGGCTTAGATACGCAGTATTTT.

The chain is built from TRBV18 and TRBJ2-7; D may match TRBD1 or TRBD2 (5 bases each). V lost 4 bases and J 6 bases, leaving 19 bases between the germline ends. The CDR3 covers 15 residues. Per germline, CDR1 KGHSH and CDR2 LQKENI. CDR3 sequence: CASSRSPPGTGEQYF. CDR3 bases: TGTGCCAGCTCACGTTCTCCGCCGGGGACGGGCGAGCAGTACTTC. Together with reference TRBV18 and TRBJ2-7, the CDR3 gives the full variable domain: NAGVMQNPRHLVRRRGQEARLRCSPMKGHSHVYWYRQLPEEGLKFMVYLQKENIIDESGMPKERFSAEFPKEGPSILRIQQVVRGDSAAYFCASSRSPPGTGEQYFGPGTRLTVT.

J is TRBJ2-7 and V is TRBV4-3; no clear D gene. Germline V CDR1 and CDR2: LGHNA, YSLEER. The CDR3 length is 12 residues. Trimming stripped 1 base from V and 7 bases from J, with 8 bases between. CDR3 sequence: CASSQATWEQYF. The CDR3 nucleotides are TGCGCCAGCAGCCAAGCGACATGGGAGCAGTACTTC.

This clone was recorded once. The chain uses TRBV9 and TRBJ2-7; TRBD2 might be the D (7 bases). The CDR3 has 13 amino acids. From germline, CDR1 is SGDLS and CDR2 YYNGEE. Trimming stripped 3 bases from V and 6 bases from J, with 13 bases between. The CDR3 is CASSAGGLSEQYF. The CDR3 DNA reads as TGTGCCAGCAGCGCGGGGGGCTTAAGCGAGCAGTACTTC.

DNA for the CDR3: TGTGCCAGCAGCTTGGACAGGGGGCGGCAAAATGAAAAACTGTTTTTT. It is translated as CASSLDRGRQNEKLFF. This chain links TRBV7-6 with TRBJ1-4; 11 bases line up with TRBD1. The junction had 5 bases not matched to a gene; V was cut back by 3 bases and J by 5 bases. Per the germline V gene, CDR1 is SGHVS and CDR2 is FNYEAQ. This CDR3 has 16 residues.

This clone was counted a few times. This chain uses TRBV2 with TRBJ1-5; 12 bases align to TRBD1. This CDR3 contains 16 residues. The junction had 3 bases not matched to a gene; V was cut back by 6 bases and J by 0 bases. Germline assignment: CDR1 SNHLY and CDR2 FYNNEI. This chain's CDR3 is CASRGQGADSNQPQHF. CDR3 nucleotides: TGTGCCAGCAGGGGACAGGGGGCAGATAGCAATCAGCCCCAGCATTTT.

The chain recombines TRBV7-2 with TRBJ2-5; tentatively, D is TRBD1 (6 bases). The V gene's germline CDR1 is SGHTA and CDR2 FQGNSA. CDR3 size: 15 residues. Trimming took off 1 base at V and 3 bases at J, with 12 bases between the two ends. CDR3 sequence: CASSLVYRAEETQYF. The CDR3 DNA sequence: TGTGCCAGCAGCTTAGTCTACAGGGCGGAAGAGACCCAGTACTTC.

The chain joins TRBV7-2 to TRBJ1-2; D is perhaps TRBD1 (5 bases). The germline gives CDR1 SGHTA, CDR2 FQGNSA. V was trimmed by 6 bases and J by 6 bases, leaving 14 bases between them. CDR3 size: 13 residues. The CDR3 nucleotides read TGTGCCAGCAGTTTGGGGACGAAGGATGGCTACACCTTC. Translated, it gives CASSLGTKDGYTF. The full variable domain, its missing parts supplied by reference TRBV7-2 and TRBJ1-2, is GAGVSQSPSNKVTEKGKDVELRCDPISGHTALYWYRQSLGQGLEFLIYFQGNSAPDKSGLPSDRFSAERTGGSVSTLTIQRTQQEDSAVYLCASSLGTKDGYTFGSGTRLTVV.

This chain links TRBV7-9 with TRBJ1-6, with 7 bases matching TRBD1. V shed 4 bases and J 7 bases; nucleotides not matched to a gene: 4. Germline lookup yields CDR1 SEHNR and CDR2 FQNEAQ (reference sequence). The CDR3 totals 14 residues. The CDR3 protein is CASSWDSKNSPLHF. The CDR3 DNA is TGTGCCAGCAGCTGGGACAGCAAGAATTCACCCCTCCACTTT. Supplemented by reference TRBV7-9 and TRBJ1-6, the full variable domain reads DTGVSQNPRHKITKRGQNVTFRCDPISEHNRLYWYRQTLGQGPEFLTYFQNEAQLEKSRLLSDRFSAERPKGSFSTLEIQRTEQGDSAMYLCASSWDSKNSPLHFGNGTRLTVT.

This chain uses TRBV20-1 with TRBJ1-1, with D possibly TRBD1 on 5 matching bases. This CDR3 contains 11 residues. Trimming cost V 5 bases and J 10 bases, with 14 bases left between them. Germline V gene lookup returns CDR1 DFQATT and CDR2 SNEGSKA (reference sequence). The DNA of the CDR3 is TGCAGTGCTTCGACCAGGGAGGGAGCTTTCTTT. Its protein is CSASTREGAFF.

This clone was found once. The chain uses TRBV18 and TRBJ2-7, with D perhaps TRBD1 (5 bases). The CDR3 covers 15 residues. Germline CDR1 is KGHSH and CDR2 is LQKENI. V dropped 0 bases and J dropped 5 bases, with 14 bases sitting between them. The CDR3 bases are TGTGCCAGCTCACCACCGACGGGCAGGGCCCACGAGCAGTACTTC. Its translation: CASSPPTGRAHEQYF.

The V call is TRBV2, the J call TRBJ1-1; D is unresolved. The germline V gene encodes CDR1 SNHLY and CDR2 FYNNEI. The CDR3 sequence is 13 residues long. V lost 8 bases, J lost 1 base, and 11 bases lay in between. The CDR3 nucleotides are TGTGCCAGCCGAATGAGGGAGAACACTGAAGCTTTCTTT. Translating gives CASRMRENTEAFF.

The chain employs TRBV7-3 and TRBJ1-1; D is undetermined. CDR1 SGHTA and CDR2 FQGTGA come from the germline V gene. CDR3 length equals 13 residues. V lost 4 bases, J lost 2 bases, and 8 bases lay in between. The CDR3 DNA reads as TGTGCCAGCAGCTGGACTCTAAACACTGAAGCTTTCTTT. It is translated as CASSWTLNTEAFF.

The chain carries TRBV11-2 and TRBJ1-2; 9 bases are a match to TRBD1. The CDR3 spans 13 residues. The trim removed 5 bases at V and 6 bases at J, leaving 4 bases unmatched. CDR1 and CDR2 (germline): SGHAT, FQNNGV. The CDR3 reads CASSLGTGHGYTF. The CDR3, as DNA: TGTGCCAGCAGCCTCGGGACAGGGCATGGCTACACCTTC.

The chain is built from TRBV11-3 and TRBJ2-7; possible D gene TRBD1, 6 bases. Germline CDR1 reads SGHNT; CDR2 reads YENEEA. The CDR3 has 14 amino acids. Trimming removed 1 base at V and 3 bases at J, with 10 bases between. CDR3 sequence reads: CASSLVGQFYEQYF. The CDR3 DNA follows: TGTGCCAGCAGCTTAGTAGGACAGTTCTACGAGCAGTACTTC.

The genes are TRBV6-1 and TRBJ1-6; possible D gene TRBD1, 6 bases. Trimming took 7 bases from V and 9 from J, leaving 16 bases between them. Germline values: CDR1 MNHNS, CDR2 SASEGT. The CDR3 is 14 residues long. The CDR3 DNA sequence: TGTGCCAGCACCCGCACAGGGAGCGGTTCACCCCTCCACTTT. Translation gives CASTRTGSGSPLHF.

This clone appeared a single time. The chain employs TRBV5-1 and TRBJ2-3; 7 bases match TRBD1. The germline gives CDR1 SGHRS, CDR2 YFSETQ. This CDR3 is 15 amino acids long. V was pared by 0 bases and J by 4 bases, with 5 bases of the junction left unmatched. CDR3 sequence reads: CASSLDRTGADTQYF. CDR3 in DNA: TGCGCCAGCAGCTTGGATCGGACAGGCGCAGATACGCAGTATTTT.

CDR3 bases: TGCGCCAGCAGTCCCTCCGGGACAATGGGGTCACCCCTCCACTTT. Translated, it gives CASSPSGTMGSPLHF. The rearrangement links TRBV4-3 to TRBJ1-6; a weak D match, TRBD1 (6 bases). The CDR3 runs to 15 residues. Per germline, CDR1 LGHNA and CDR2 YSLEER. V was cut by 6 bases and J by 10 bases, with 19 bases left in between.